This T cell receptor (beta chain) was obtained from a study of T cell repertoires in cytomegalovirus infection. Study-wide background: Indications of both CMV infection and matching HLA type were provided by public TCR beta signatures. Whole-study results and caveats: HLA-C-restricted CMV clonotypes gave the most frequent clonotype in two of eight donors.

The V segment lost 0 bases and the J segment 10 bases; nucleotides outside the gene matches: 7. CDR1 is SGHVS and CDR2 is FNYEAQ in the germline V gene. The CDR3 is made up of 14 amino acids. TCRdb re-called the reads through MiXCR, storing one row per CDR3 protein. Of hundreds of thousands of distinct CDR3 sequences in the sample, 35% to 40% were seen once. This clonotype has a handful of counts. Its specificity is not known. Sequencing input: PBMCs. The rearrangement joins TRBV7-6 to TRBJ1-1; TRBD1 matches at 8 bases. The TCR sequence derives from a human donor in good health (CMV status not recorded). Some clones in this sample may be carry-over from other donors' samples. The CDR3 spells CASSLAGRGRSAFF. CDR3 nucleotide sequence: TGTGCCAGCAGCTTAGCGGGCAGGGGGCGATCAGCTTTCTTT.